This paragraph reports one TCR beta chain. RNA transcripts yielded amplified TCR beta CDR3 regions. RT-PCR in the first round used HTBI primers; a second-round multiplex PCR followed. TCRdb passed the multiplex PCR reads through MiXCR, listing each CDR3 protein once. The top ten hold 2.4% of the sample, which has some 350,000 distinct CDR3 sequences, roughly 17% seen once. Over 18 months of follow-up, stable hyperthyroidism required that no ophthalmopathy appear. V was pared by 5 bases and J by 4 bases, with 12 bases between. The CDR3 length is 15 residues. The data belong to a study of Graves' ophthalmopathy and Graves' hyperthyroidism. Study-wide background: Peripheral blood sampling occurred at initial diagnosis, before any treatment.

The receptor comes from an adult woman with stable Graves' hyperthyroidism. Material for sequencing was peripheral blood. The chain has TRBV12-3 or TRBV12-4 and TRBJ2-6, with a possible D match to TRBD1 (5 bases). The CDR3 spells CASSLRVPGANVLTF. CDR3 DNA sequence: TGTGCCAGCAGTCTCAGGGTACCCGGGGCCAACGTCCTGACTTTC.